This entry lists 10 T cell receptor beta chains sequenced from one sample in a study of graft-versus-host responses after intestinal transplantation. The table came from immunoSEQ multiplex PCR; TCRdb's copy has only in-frame clones and leaves some out. The table shows 4,000 to 5,500 clones, with 25% to 30% occurring only once. Co-plating was performed using around 200,000 CFSE-labeled responder cells and around 200,000 irradiated, violet-dye-labeled stimulator cells. Specimen: alloreactive CD8+ T cells from a mixed lymphocyte reaction culture, collected before transplantation. Subset reported: CFSE-low proliferating T cells sorted from approximately six-day pre-transplant mixed lymphocyte reaction (GvH or HvG direction). These receptors originate from a human patient who was an organ donor for intestinal transplantation.

V gene TRBV7-9 combines with J gene TRBJ1-6; unclear D gene. Trimming left V 5 bases short and J 7 bases short, with 15 bases between. The CDR3 spans 15 residues. Germline assignment: CDR1 SEHNR and CDR2 FQNEAQ (reference sequence). The CDR3 protein is CASSQAWAGNSPLHF. The CDR3 DNA follows: TGTGCCAGCAGCCAAGCTTGGGCGGGGAATTCACCCCTCCACTTT.

This clone is categorized as large. The chain links TRBV28 to TRBJ2-1, with 10 bases that match TRBD1. CDR3 length: 14 residues. The V gene's germline CDR1 is MDHEN and CDR2 SYDVKM. After removal of 6 bases from V and 8 bases from J, the junction contained 7 bases not matched to a gene. The CDR3 DNA is TGTGCCAGCAGCCGGGACAGGGGAAAGGATGAGCAGTTCTTC. Protein product: CASSRDRGKDEQFF.

The rearrangement links TRBV6-1 to TRBJ2-1; 13 positions agree with TRBD2. The CDR3 loop spans 14 amino acids. Trimming cost V 3 bases and J 8 bases; bases outside gene matches: 1. The germline CDR1 and CDR2 sequences are MNHNS and SASEGT. CDR3 nucleotide sequence: TGTGCCAGCAGTGAGACTAGCGGGAGGCATGAGCAGTTCTTC. It yields the protein CASSETSGRHEQFF.

This clone was recorded once. This chain connects TRBV2 to TRBJ1-3, with TRBD1 identical over 7 bases. In germline, CDR1 is SNHLY, CDR2 FYNNEI. CDR3 length: 14 residues. Trimming removed 8 bases from V and 0 bases from J; junction bases left unmatched: 4. The CDR3 region has the DNA TGTGCCAGCCACCGGGACAGCTCTGGAAACACCATATATTTT. The encoded protein is CASHRDSSGNTIYF.

This clone rates as medium-sized. The chain uses TRBV10-3 and TRBJ1-1; D perhaps matches TRBD1 (5 bases). Germline V gene data show CDR1 as ENHRY and CDR2 as SYGVKD. Trimming pared 1 base from V and 11 bases from J, leaving 20 bases between. The CDR3 sequence is 15 residues long. CDR3 sequence (DNA): TGTGCCATCAGTGAGTTTCGGGCGACAGTTGAAGGGGCTTTCTTT. This translates into CAISEFRATVEGAFF.

The V and J genes are TRBV6-4 and TRBJ1-1; D is perhaps TRBD1 (5 bases). Germline-derived CDR1 and CDR2 are MRHNA and SNTAGT. This CDR3 has 13 amino acids. Trimming stripped 8 bases from V and 1 base from J, with 11 bases between. In nucleotides, the CDR3 is TGTGCCAGCCCTGACAGTCCGAACACTGAAGCTTTCTTT. It specifies CASPDSPNTEAFF.

This clone is a singleton in its sample. The chain is built from TRBV4-1 and TRBJ1-1; 7 bases match TRBD1. V lost 4 bases to trimming and J lost 2 bases; unmatched junction nucleotides: 10. Per the germline V gene, CDR1 is MGHRA and CDR2 is YSYEKL. This CDR3 has 16 amino acids. CDR3 protein: CASSPGYEGANTEAFF. For the CDR3, the DNA is TGCGCCAGCAGCCCAGGGTATGAGGGGGCAAACACTGAAGCTTTCTTT.

In nucleotides, the CDR3 is TGTGCCAGCAGGGCCTCGGGACAGCGTCAGCCCCAGCATTTT. This translates into CASRASGQRQPQHF. V gene TRBV28 combines with J gene TRBJ1-5; 7 bases are shared with TRBD1. The CDR3 sequence is 14 residues long. Losses at the gene ends were 6 bases for V and 6 bases for J; bases not matched to a gene: 8. Germline CDR1 is MDHEN and CDR2 is SYDVKM. The complete variable domain, with remaining parts taken from reference TRBV28 and TRBJ1-5, reads DVKVTQSSRYLVKRTGEKVFLECVQDMDHENMFWYRQDPGLGLRLIYFSYDVKMKEKGDIPEGYSVSREKKERFSLILESASTNQTSMYLCASRASGQRQPQHFGDGTRLSIL.

The rearrangement links TRBV6-5 to TRBJ2-4; 7 nucleotides line up with TRBD2. The ends lost 0 bases at V and 3 bases at J; junction bases unmatched: 2. This CDR3 is 15 amino acids long. Germline V gene lookup returns CDR1 MNHEY and CDR2 SVGAGI. CDR3 protein: CASSYSGGSKNIQYF. CDR3 DNA: TGTGCCAGCAGTTACTCGGGGGGGAGCAAAAACATTCAGTACTTC.

The V call is TRBV7-7, the J call TRBJ2-3; no definite D call. V lost 5 bases, J lost 6 bases, and 12 bases lay in between. Germline V gene data show CDR1 as SSHAT and CDR2 as FNYEAQ (reference sequence). The CDR3 runs to 13 residues. The CDR3 bases are TGTGCCAGCAGCGAAACAGCTTCGGATACGCAGTATTTT. Translation gives CASSETASDTQYF.